This T cell receptor (beta chain) was recorded in a study of T cells in Graves' hyperthyroidism and ophthalmopathy. This clonotype has a handful of counts. Its matching antigen is unknown. Study-wide results and limits: The model foresaw ophthalmopathy a median 6.5 months prior to onset.

The CDR3 is made up of 13 amino acids. The study included ophthalmopathy patients with Clinical Activity Score at least 3, NOSPECS grade at least 4 and duration under 3 months. Regions amplified from RNA transcripts were the TCR beta CDR3 regions. The HTBI set primed first-round TCR CDR3 RT-PCR. In TCRdb, the multiplex PCR reads were re-called with MiXCR into one record per CDR3 protein. The table records 300,000 to 500,000 distinct CDR3 sequences, over 12% of them present only once. The chain carries TRBV12-3 or TRBV12-4 and TRBJ1-1; TRBD1 is a possible D gene (5 bases). Specimen: blood. The TCR was taken from a man aged 45-65 years with Graves' ophthalmopathy. In nucleotides, the CDR3 is TGTGCAGACAGCTATGATTCGGACACTGAAGCTTTCTTT. The encoded protein is CADSYDSDTEAFF.